This T cell receptor (beta chain) is drawn from a study of long-term antiretroviral therapy in people with HIV. Sequencing used immunoSEQ v3.0 at survey level. Generated by immunoSEQ multiplex PCR, the TCRdb table keeps only in-frame clones and is missing some. Of roughly 30,000 clones listed, approximately 85% are singletons. This CDR3 has 14 amino acids. The V and J ends lost 2 bases and 1 base respectively, with 7 bases between them. Per the germline V gene, CDR1 is SEHNR and CDR2 is FQNEAQ (reference sequence). The J gene is TRBJ2-3, the V gene TRBV7-9; D gene unclear. This TCR derives from a man in his late teens or twenties with HIV. Sample: unsorted PBMCs, taken 0.8 years before starting antiretroviral therapy. The CDR3 region has the DNA TGTGCCAGCAGCTTACTCAGCGGCACAGATACGCAGTATTTT. This codes for CASSLLSGTDTQYF.